A single sample is the source of the 2 T cell receptor beta chains below, sequenced in a study of shared clonotypes between healthy human individuals. The repertoire was sequenced with immunoSEQ multiplex PCR; TCRdb's copy has only in-frame clones and lacks some. Counted here are 2 million to 2.5 million clones, under 95% occurring once; the ten biggest clones make up 0.37%. Material: naive CD4+ T cells from PBMCs. Subset noted: CD45RA+ positively selected. The receptors come from a man between 18 and 35 years old in good health. Some clones in this sample may be carry-over from other donors' samples.

This chain's CDR3 is CASSLGRGGPQETQYF. The CDR3 bases are TGTGCCAGCAGCTTAGGTCGGGGGGGTCCGCAAGAGACCCAGTACTTC. This chain links TRBV11-2 with TRBJ2-5, with 8 bases that match TRBD2. Germline V lookup: CDR1 SGHAT, CDR2 FQNNGV. The CDR3 loop spans 16 amino acids. V was clipped by 1 base and J by 2 bases; unmatched bases: 6.

The chain links TRBV7-3 to TRBJ2-7; D call uncertain. The CDR3 totals 13 residues. The V and J ends lost 4 bases and 2 bases respectively, with 9 bases between them. CDR1 and CDR2 (germline): SGHTA, FQGTGA. In nucleotides, the CDR3 is TGTGCCAGCAGCTCGGGCGCACCCTACGAGCAGTACTTC. It specifies CASSSGAPYEQYF.